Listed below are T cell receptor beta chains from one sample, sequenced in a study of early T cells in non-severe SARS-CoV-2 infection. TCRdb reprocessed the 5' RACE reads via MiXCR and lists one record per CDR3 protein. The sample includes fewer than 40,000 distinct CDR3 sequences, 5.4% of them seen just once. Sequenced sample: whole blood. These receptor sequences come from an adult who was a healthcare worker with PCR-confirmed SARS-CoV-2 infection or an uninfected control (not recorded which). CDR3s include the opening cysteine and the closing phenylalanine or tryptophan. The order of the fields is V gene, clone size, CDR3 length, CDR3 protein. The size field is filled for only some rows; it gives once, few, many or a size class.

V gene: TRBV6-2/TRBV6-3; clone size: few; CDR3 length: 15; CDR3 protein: CASSPRRFWGDEQFF
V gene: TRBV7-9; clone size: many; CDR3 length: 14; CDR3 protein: CASSLEGSNTEAFF
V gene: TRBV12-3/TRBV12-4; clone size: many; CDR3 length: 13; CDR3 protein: CASSLRVTYEQYF
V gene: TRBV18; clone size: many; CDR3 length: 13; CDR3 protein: CASSTTVNTEAFF
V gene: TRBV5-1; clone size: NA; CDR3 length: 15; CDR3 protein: CASSPGQGARYEQYF
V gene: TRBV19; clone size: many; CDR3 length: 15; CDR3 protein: CASSIGAAVVETQYF
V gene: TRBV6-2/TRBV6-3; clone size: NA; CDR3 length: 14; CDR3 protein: CASSYGGAQETQYF
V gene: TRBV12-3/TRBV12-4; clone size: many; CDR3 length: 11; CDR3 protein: CASSKNYEQYF
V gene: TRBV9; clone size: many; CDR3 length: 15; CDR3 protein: CASSWTGGRNTEAFF
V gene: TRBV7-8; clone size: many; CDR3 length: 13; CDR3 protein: CASSLVGGREAFF
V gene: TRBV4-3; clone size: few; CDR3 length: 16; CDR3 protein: CASSQDGDSLGYGYTF
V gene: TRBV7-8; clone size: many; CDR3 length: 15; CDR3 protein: CASSLAFKGAGELFF
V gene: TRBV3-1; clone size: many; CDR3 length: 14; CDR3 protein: CASSHTSSYNEQFF
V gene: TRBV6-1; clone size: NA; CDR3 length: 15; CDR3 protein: CASTTGAMGNSPLHF
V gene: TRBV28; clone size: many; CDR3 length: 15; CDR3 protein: CASRTAGPSYNEQFF
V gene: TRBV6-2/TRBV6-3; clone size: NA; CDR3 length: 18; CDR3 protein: CASSYRTRTGERGTEAFF
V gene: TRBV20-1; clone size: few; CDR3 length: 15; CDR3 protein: CSASPGTSGNIEQFF
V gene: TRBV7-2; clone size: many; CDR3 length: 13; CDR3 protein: CASSTTYYNEQFF
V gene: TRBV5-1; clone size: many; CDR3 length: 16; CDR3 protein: CASSSSSGGPQETQYF
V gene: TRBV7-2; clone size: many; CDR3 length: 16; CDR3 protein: CASSQVNRGYQETQYF
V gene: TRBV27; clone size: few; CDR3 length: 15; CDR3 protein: CASSFYGGAAYEQYF
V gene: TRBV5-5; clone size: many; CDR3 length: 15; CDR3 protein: CASSLGPGVGTEAFF
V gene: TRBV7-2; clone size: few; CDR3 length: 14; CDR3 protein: CASSRDRTNYGYTF
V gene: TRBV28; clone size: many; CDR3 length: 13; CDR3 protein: CASSSRTGRTQYF
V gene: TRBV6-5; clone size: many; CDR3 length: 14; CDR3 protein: CASNPGGTDTEAFF
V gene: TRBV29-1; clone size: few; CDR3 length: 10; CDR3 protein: CSVRRDTQYF
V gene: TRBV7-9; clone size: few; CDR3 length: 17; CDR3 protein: CASSPRQGRSGANVLTF
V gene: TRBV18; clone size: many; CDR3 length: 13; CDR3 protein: CASSPGPNEKLFF
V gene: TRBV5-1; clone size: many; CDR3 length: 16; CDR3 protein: CASSPGRDFSGNTIYF
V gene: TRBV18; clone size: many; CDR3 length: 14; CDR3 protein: CASSLGTGADGYTF
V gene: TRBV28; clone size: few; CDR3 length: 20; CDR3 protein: CASSSRGLGLAVWSYNEQFF
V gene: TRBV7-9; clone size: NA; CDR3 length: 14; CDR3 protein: CASRTGTVQETQYF
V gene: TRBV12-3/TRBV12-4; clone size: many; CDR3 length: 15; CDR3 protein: CASTPLLYVDYGYTF
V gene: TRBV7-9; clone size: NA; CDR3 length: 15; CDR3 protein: CASSLVSGYRSEAFF
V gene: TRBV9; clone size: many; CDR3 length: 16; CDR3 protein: CASSVGLAGKYNEQFF
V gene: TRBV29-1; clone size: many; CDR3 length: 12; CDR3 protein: CSAQGIGETQYF
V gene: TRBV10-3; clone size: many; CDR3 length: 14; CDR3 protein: CAISVTTSADTQYF
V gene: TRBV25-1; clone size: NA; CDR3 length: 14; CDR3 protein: CASSGTRDTDTQYF
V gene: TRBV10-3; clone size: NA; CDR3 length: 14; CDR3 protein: CAISERGSDTEAFF
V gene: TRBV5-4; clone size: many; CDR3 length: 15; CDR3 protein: CASSPPGLTGETQYF
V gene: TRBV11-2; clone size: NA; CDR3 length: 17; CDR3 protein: CASSLAPGLASYNEQFF
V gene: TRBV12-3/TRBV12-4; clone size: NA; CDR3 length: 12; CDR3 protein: CASSSGFGEQYF
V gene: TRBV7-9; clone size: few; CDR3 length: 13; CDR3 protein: CASSLDGSDTQYF
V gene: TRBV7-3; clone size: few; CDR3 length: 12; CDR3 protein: CASSLNGVKLVF
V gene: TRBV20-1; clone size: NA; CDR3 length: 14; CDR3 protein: CSARVATGPYEQYF
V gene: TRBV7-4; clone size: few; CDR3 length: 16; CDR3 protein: CASSLLGTSAADTQYF
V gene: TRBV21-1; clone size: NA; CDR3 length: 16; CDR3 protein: CASSQEAGMGHNEQFF
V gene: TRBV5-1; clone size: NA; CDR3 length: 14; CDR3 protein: CASSPGLGSDTQYF
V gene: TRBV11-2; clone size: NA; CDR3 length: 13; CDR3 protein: CASSLDFGNTQYF
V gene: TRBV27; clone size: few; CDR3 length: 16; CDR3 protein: CASSFNSAASTDTQYF
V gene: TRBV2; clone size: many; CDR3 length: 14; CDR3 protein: CASSATSGYNEQFF
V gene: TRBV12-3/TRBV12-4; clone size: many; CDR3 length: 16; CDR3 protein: CASSPWWSGQECEQYF
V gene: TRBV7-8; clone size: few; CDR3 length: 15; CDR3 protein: CASSLAGAYTDTQYF
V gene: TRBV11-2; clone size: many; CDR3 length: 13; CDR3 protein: CASSFREDYEQFF
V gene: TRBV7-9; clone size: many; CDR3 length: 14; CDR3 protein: CASSSPREIREQYF